Detailed here is one T cell receptor (beta chain). The data were obtained in a study of blood T cells in healthy people across ages. The ends were cut back, 4 bases at V and 0 bases at J, with 13 bases in the middle. Germline V gene lookup returns CDR1 DFQATT and CDR2 SNEGSKA (reference sequence). The CDR3 is made up of 15 amino acids. Alongside a J-beta primer mix, a sample-barcoded 5' primer served in a second PCR lasting about 7 to 11 cycles. Using its own MiXCR run on the 5' RACE reads, TCRdb lists one record per CDR3 protein. Here the sample spans over 950,000 distinct CDR3 sequences, 35% to 40% being singletons.

Sequenced sample: blood. The source is a man between 18 and 35 years old in good health. The chain recombines TRBV20-1 with TRBJ1-5; D is perhaps TRBD1 (5 bases). CDR3 loop: CSAKQDTYSNQPQHF. In nucleotides, the CDR3 is TGCAGTGCTAAACAGGATACATATAGCAATCAGCCCCAGCATTTT.